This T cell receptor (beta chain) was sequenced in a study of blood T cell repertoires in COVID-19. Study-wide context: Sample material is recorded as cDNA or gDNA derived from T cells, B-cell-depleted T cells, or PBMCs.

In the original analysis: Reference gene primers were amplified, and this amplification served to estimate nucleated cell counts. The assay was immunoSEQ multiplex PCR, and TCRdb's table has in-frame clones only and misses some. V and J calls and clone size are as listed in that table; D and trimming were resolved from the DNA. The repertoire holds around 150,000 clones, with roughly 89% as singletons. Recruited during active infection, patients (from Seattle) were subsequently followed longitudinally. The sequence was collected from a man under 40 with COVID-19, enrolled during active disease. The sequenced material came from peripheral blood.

The CDR3 DNA is TGTGCCACCAGAAGGGACAGGGGGGCTGAAGCTTTCTTT. This translates into CATRRDRGAEAFF. The J gene is TRBJ1-1, the V gene TRBV15; TRBD1 matches at 11 bases. CDR3 size: 13 residues. V dropped 6 bases and J dropped 6; count of bases not matched to a gene: 3. From germline, CDR1 is LNHNV and CDR2 YYDKDF (reference sequence).